The clone carrying this T cell receptor (beta chain) was counted once. Antigen unknown. This sample is drawn from a study of cytomegalovirus exposure and HLA in healthy donors. About the research overall: An early data release held 75 million to 100 million unique TCRs from HLA-typed donors. Study-wide results and limits: Three chains tied to CMV proved CMV antigen-specific in vitro. Rarity marked most TCR sequences, yet some public TCRs occurred in many donors. Later analysis identified about 17,000 TCR beta sequences associated with HLA alleles, using a false discovery rate threshold of 0.05.

Germline CDR1 and CDR2: SGHNT and YYREEE (reference sequence). CDR3 size: 17 residues. V lost 4 bases, J lost 2 bases, and 8 bases stayed unmatched. PCR amplification relied on 60 Vbeta primers (plus 13 Jbeta primers). Generated by immunoSEQ multiplex PCR, the TCRdb table keeps only in-frame clones and is missing some. The table records 200,000 to 250,000 clones, 75% of them present only once. Source material: PBMCs. This sequence was found in a woman in her 30s in good health and CMV-seronegative. This rearrangement joins TRBV5-4 to TRBJ2-3; TRBD2 matches at 12 bases. For the CDR3, the DNA is TGTGCCAGCAGCCCTACGCTAGCGGGGGGGTACACAGATACGCAGTATTTT. Its protein is CASSPTLAGGYTDTQYF.